This T cell receptor beta chain was documented in a study of quantifying T cell responses using KT2 cells. Looking at the study overall: TCR alpha and beta constant-region primers primed reverse transcription of RNA.

V was clipped by 0 bases and J by 9 bases, with 12 bases between them. Germline values: CDR1 SGHRS, CDR2 YFSETQ. CDR3 length: 14 amino acids. The cDNA 3' end received a ligated oligonucleotide with a UMI. The first PCR ran three to four cycles with an equimolar RC1.1 and RC1.2 beta primer mix. Each CDR3 protein is one row after TCRdb ran MiXCR on the UMI-ligation and nested PCR reads. This table has 50,000 to 70,000 distinct CDR3 sequences, roughly an eighth appearing once. Regarding this clonotype: Its antigen is not identified.

Whole-study findings and limits: KT2 sequence counts showed saturation when very many KT2 cells were spiked in.

The sequence was collected from a human donor. The chain has TRBV5-1 and TRBJ2-2; a possible D gene is TRBD1 (7 bases). Sequencing was done on a sample of PBMCs spiked with cells of the T cell clone KT2. CDR3 in amino acids: CASSLEEGARELFF. In nucleotides, the CDR3 is TGCGCCAGCAGCTTGGAGGAGGGGGCCCGGGAGCTGTTTTTT.